The text below deals with one TCR beta chain. The method was immunoSEQ multiplex PCR; TCRdb's version includes in-frame clones alone and lacks a portion of them. The sample comprises 40,000 to 50,000 clones, around 75% of which are singletons, and under 25% rests with the top ten. The data derive from a study of PD-1 blockade in classical Hodgkin lymphoma. Relapse was seen in all patients after autologous stem cell transplantation, and brentuximab vedotin exposure was variable. Per germline, CDR1 LGHNA and CDR2 YSLEER. The CDR3 runs to 17 residues. The trim removed 0 bases at V and 4 bases at J, leaving 7 bases unmatched.

This specimen consisted of peripheral blood mononuclear cells (PBMCs), obtained at baseline. This receptor was taken from a human donor with classical Hodgkin lymphoma. The rearrangement joins TRBV4-3 to TRBJ2-3; 10 bases are a match to TRBD1. The CDR3 coding sequence is TGCGCCAGCAGCCAAGATATCGACAGGGGGCGCGCAGATACGCAGTATTTT. Encoded protein: CASSQDIDRGRADTQYF.